This T cell receptor (beta chain) was retrieved from a study of T cell repertoires in cytomegalovirus infection. Study-level background: Well-studied HLA-B-restricted epitopes and recently identified HLA-C-restricted epitopes of CMV were both used in the study. Signatures in public TCR beta sequences pointed to both CMV infection and matching HLA type.

TCRdb re-called the reads through MiXCR, storing one row per CDR3 protein. The sample comprises about 920,000 distinct CDR3 sequences, approximately 31% of which are singletons, and 13% rests with the top ten. With regard to this clonotype: Its specificity is unknown.

This CDR3 has 15 amino acids. The germline V gene has CDR1 MGHRA and CDR2 YSYEKL. Trimming took off 2 bases at V and 3 bases at J, with 13 bases between the two ends. General study results and limits: Across the ex vivo response, the dominant clonotypes were HLA-C-restricted CMV-specific TCR beta clonotypes. Cumulative public TCR beta family frequency identified CMV carriers with the relevant HLA.

This chain uses TRBV4-1 with TRBJ1-1; tentative D call: TRBD1 (5 bases). The receptor was derived from a human donor in good health (CMV status not recorded). Some clones in this sample may be carry-over from other donors' samples. Sample: cultured CD8+ T cells from PBMCs, taken from culture after CMV antigen stimulation. CDR3 nucleotides: TGCGCCAGCAGCCAATCTTCCGGGGGGTACACTGAAGCTTTCTTT. As protein: CASSQSSGGYTEAFF.